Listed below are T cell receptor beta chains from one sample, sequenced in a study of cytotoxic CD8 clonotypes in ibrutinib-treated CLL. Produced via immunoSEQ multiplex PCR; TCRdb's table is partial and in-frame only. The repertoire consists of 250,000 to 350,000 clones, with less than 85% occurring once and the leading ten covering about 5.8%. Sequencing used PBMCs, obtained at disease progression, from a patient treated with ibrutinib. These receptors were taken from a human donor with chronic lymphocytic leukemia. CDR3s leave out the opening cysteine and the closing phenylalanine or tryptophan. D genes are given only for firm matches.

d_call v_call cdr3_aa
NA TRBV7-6 ASSFKNTGELF
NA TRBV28 ASSSTRGAPYEQY
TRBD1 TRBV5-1 ASSLDDRVTDEQY
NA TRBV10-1 ASSDLGGASNTGELF
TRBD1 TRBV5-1 ASSLGGQEAF
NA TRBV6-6 ATLGVPNEQF
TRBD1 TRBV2 ASSGHRGGSNQPQH
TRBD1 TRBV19 ASSRTGVTTGAGELF
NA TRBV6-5 ASSPGLHTEAF
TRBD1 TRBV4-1 ASSRQGAADTQY
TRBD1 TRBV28 ASSSEAHDNPTGSLSNYGYT
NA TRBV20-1 ERGGSYEQY
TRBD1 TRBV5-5 ASSLAGTGNTGELF
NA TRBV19 ASSPTSMGSLQETQY
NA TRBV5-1 ASSLSLREETQY
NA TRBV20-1 SAGDTQY
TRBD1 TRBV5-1 ASGYVTGANTGELF
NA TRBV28 ASSTVGAPSYEQY
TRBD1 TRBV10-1 ASSERVGQGTYLAKNIQY
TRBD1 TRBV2 ASSPDRGRYGQPQH
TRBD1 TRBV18 ASSPLPGQVLEQY
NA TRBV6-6 ASTGGAISGYT
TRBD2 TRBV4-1 ASSPPPPGLDYNEQF
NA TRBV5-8 ASSLAHPGLPQH
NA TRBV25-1 ASSESMVAGTTDTQY
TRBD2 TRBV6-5 ASSYGGLAGASEQY
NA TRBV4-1 ASSLLVWRGSGNTIY
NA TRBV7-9 ASNVQGWDYGYT
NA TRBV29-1 SVEANSYEQY
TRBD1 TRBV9 ASSVRDRAYTGELF
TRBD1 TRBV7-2 ASSINRGMDQY
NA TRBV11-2 ASSLWVSDTGELF
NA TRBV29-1 SVAGRRAEAF
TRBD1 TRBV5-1 ASSFTGGDPLH
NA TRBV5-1 ASSWGGGTTDTQY
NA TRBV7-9 ASSATLGGAEQF
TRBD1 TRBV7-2 ASSARSTGSYGYGYT